What follows is one T cell receptor (beta chain) and its context. Sample-barcoded 5' priming and a J-beta primer mix drove a second PCR of about 7 to 12 cycles. One entry per CDR3 protein, called by TCRdb with MiXCR from the 5' RACE reads. This repertoire shows approximately 1,700,000 distinct CDR3 sequences, approximately 40% found once; its top ten account for about 23%. The source of the sample is a study of blood T cells in healthy people across ages. Per sample, no less than 5 micrograms of total RNA were extracted. This CDR3 contains 15 residues. Trimming took 9 bases from V and 7 from J, leaving 21 bases between them. Germline loops: CDR1 MNHEY, CDR2 SVGAGI.

Sequenced material: blood. This chain links TRBV6-5 with TRBJ2-2, with D unclear. This clonotype originated in a human donor in good health. The CDR3 nucleotides are TGTGCCAGTCGAACCCCCTTCGGTTCCGTCGGGGAGCTGTTTTTT. It encodes CASRTPFGSVGELFF.